These T cell receptor beta chains were read from a single sample in a study of blood T cell repertoires in COVID-19. The repertoire was sequenced with immunoSEQ multiplex PCR; TCRdb's copy has only in-frame clones and lacks some. The sample lists 650,000 to 800,000 clones; around 89% were seen once. Sequences were obtained from peripheral blood. These receptors came from a woman aged 18-29 years with acute or convalescent COVID-19. Both conserved end residues are part of each CDR3. D genes are given only for firm matches. Rows give clone size only sometimes, using once, few, many, or a class for an expanded clone.

abundance	v_gene	d_gene	j_gene	CDR3aa	CDR3nt
-	TRBV19	-	TRBJ1-2	CASREGYGYTF	TGTGCCAGTAGAGAGGGTTATGGCTACACCTTC
-	TRBV6-5	TRBD1	TRBJ2-7	CASRDEGQPYEQYF	TGTGCCAGCAGGGATGAGGGACAGCCCTACGAGCAGTACTTC
-	TRBV3-1/TRBV3-2	-	TRBJ1-2	CASSQVGSGYTF	TGTGCCAGCAGCCAAGTTGGTAGTGGCTACACCTTC
-	TRBV20-1	-	TRBJ1-2	CSVPPGVGYTF	TGCAGTGTCCCACCGGGGGTTGGCTACACCTTC
-	TRBV18	-	TRBJ1-6	CASSPPSPYNSPLHF	TGTGCCAGCTCACCACCGAGCCCCTATAATTCACCCCTCCACTTT
-	TRBV28	TRBD1	TRBJ1-1	CASTRHGTGPTEAFF	TGTGCCAGCACCCGACACGGGACAGGGCCCACTGAAGCTTTCTTT
once	TRBV30	-	TRBJ1-3	CAWSPENTIYF	TGTGCCTGGAGCCCAGAAAACACCATATATTTT
-	TRBV2	-	TRBJ1-2	CASSVEQGYGYTF	TGTGCCAGCAGTGTTGAACAGGGCTATGGCTACACCTTC
-	TRBV4-1	-	TRBJ1-4	CASSQGGGGNEKLFF	TGCGCCAGCAGCCAAGGGGGGGGCGGAAATGAAAAACTGTTTTTT
-	TRBV10-3	-	TRBJ1-5	CAISEGQAVNQPQHF	TGTGCCATCAGTGAGGGGCAGGCAGTCAATCAGCCCCAGCATTTT
-	TRBV9	-	TRBJ2-2	CASSVAGDGTGELFF	TGTGCCAGCAGCGTAGCAGGGGACGGCACCGGGGAGCTGTTTTTT
-	TRBV12-5	-	TRBJ1-2	CASGTSHYGYTF	TGTGCTAGTGGGACTTCACACTATGGCTACACCTTC
-	TRBV24-1	TRBD1	TRBJ1-2	CATSDHRTGGGNNRGYTF	TGTGCCACCAGTGATCACCGGACAGGGGGCGGCAATAATCGTGGCTACACCTTC
-	TRBV27	-	TRBJ2-7	CASSLLGTYSYEQYF	TGTGCCAGCAGTTTATTGGGGACATACTCCTACGAGCAGTACTTC
-	TRBV24-1	-	TRBJ1-2	CATSDRSYGYTF	TGTGCCACCAGTGACAGAAGCTATGGCTACACCTTC
-	TRBV29-1	-	TRBJ2-7	CSVTARGYYEQYF	TGCAGCGTTACAGCGCGAGGGTACTACGAGCAGTACTTC
-	TRBV19	-	TRBJ1-3	CASREGTYSGNTIYF	TGTGCCAGTAGGGAGGGGACCTACTCTGGAAACACCATATATTTT
-	TRBV9	-	TRBJ1-1	CASSVYTGGTEAFF	TGTGCCAGCAGCGTATATACAGGCGGAACTGAAGCTTTCTTT
-	TRBV2	TRBD1	TRBJ1-2	CASHGQGAPNYGYTF	TGTGCCAGTCACGGACAGGGGGCCCCCAACTATGGCTACACCTTC
-	TRBV19	-	TRBJ1-2	CARGDMGVLSYGYTF	TGTGCCAGAGGGGACATGGGAGTTTTATCCTATGGCTACACCTTC
-	TRBV25-1	-	TRBJ1-2	CASSGNGYTF	TGTGCCAGCTCAGGGAATGGCTACACCTTC
-	TRBV4-1	TRBD2	TRBJ2-5	CASSQELAGGPRETQYF	TGCGCCAGCAGCCAAGAACTAGCGGGGGGCCCGCGAGAGACCCAGTACTTC
-	TRBV2	-	TRBJ2-3	CARDGNTTDTQYF	TGTGCCAGGGACGGGAACACCACAGATACGCAGTATTTT
-	TRBV12-3/TRBV12-4	TRBD1	TRBJ1-1	CASSMDRASAFF	TGTGCCAGCAGTATGGACAGGGCTTCAGCTTTCTTT
-	TRBV20-1	TRBD2	TRBJ2-5	CSASGVSGAKQETQYF	TGCAGTGCTAGTGGGGTTAGCGGGGCAAAACAAGAGACCCAGTACTTC
-	TRBV4-1	-	TRBJ1-1	CASSQDGRVYTEAFF	TGCGCCAGCAGCCAAGATGGCAGGGTATACACTGAAGCTTTCTTT
-	TRBV3-1/TRBV3-2	-	TRBJ2-7	CASSQGFDRIPYEQYF	TGTGCCAGCAGCCAAGGTTTTGACAGGATCCCCTACGAGCAGTACTTC
-	TRBV18	-	TRBJ2-3	CASSPVLAVLDGTDTQYF	TGTGCCAGCTCACCAGTTTTAGCAGTCCTAGACGGCACAGATACGCAGTATTTT
-	TRBV5-1	TRBD1	TRBJ1-4	CASSTRGTNEKLFF	TGCGCCAGCAGCACCAGGGGGACTAATGAAAAACTGTTTTTT
few	TRBV2	-	TRBJ1-5	CASSVTGFSHRDQPQHF	TGTGCCAGCAGTGTTACAGGATTCAGTCATAGGGATCAGCCCCAGCATTTT
-	TRBV7-2	-	TRBJ2-7	CASSPSGRTYEQYF	TGTGCCAGCAGCCCGAGCGGACGGACCTACGAGCAGTACTTC
-	TRBV19	TRBD2	TRBJ2-1	CASTTGGGEQFF	TGTGCCAGTACCACTGGGGGGGGTGAGCAGTTCTTC
-	TRBV29-1	TRBD1	TRBJ1-2	CSVTDRVGYGYTF	TGCAGCGTTACCGACAGGGTCGGCTATGGCTACACCTTC
-	TRBV2	-	TRBJ1-2	CASGEGRANYGYTF	TGTGCCTCCGGGGAGGGAAGGGCTAACTATGGCTACACCTTC
once	TRBV7-9	TRBD2	TRBJ2-5	CASSSISGGAWETQYF	TGTGCCAGCAGCTCGATCAGCGGGGGGGCGTGGGAGACCCAGTACTTC
-	TRBV5-1	-	TRBJ2-7	CASSFTADEQYF	TGCGCCAGCAGCTTTACCGCGGACGAGCAGTACTTC
-	TRBV4-1	-	TRBJ1-1	CASSQGAGTEAFF	TGCGCCAGCAGCCAAGGCGCTGGCACTGAAGCTTTCTTT
once	TRBV24-1	-	TRBJ2-7	CATSDARETYEQYF	TGTGCCACCAGTGATGCCCGGGAAACCTACGAGCAGTACTTC
-	TRBV7-2	-	TRBJ2-7	CASSLESIGDLHEQYF	TGTGCCAGCAGCTTAGAATCTATAGGGGATCTGCACGAGCAGTACTTC
-	TRBV5-1	-	TRBJ2-3	CASSLRAQLQDTQYF	TGCGCCAGCAGCTTGCGAGCACAGCTCCAGGATACGCAGTATTTT
-	TRBV19	-	TRBJ2-7	CASSIGQGGAPNEQYF	TGTGCCAGTAGTATAGGGCAGGGCGGTGCTCCCAACGAGCAGTACTTC
once	TRBV5-6	-	TRBJ1-2	CASSLEAGAAYGYTF	TGTGCCAGCAGCTTGGAGGCGGGAGCGGCCTATGGCTACACCTTC
few	TRBV21-1	-	TRBJ1-5	CASSKGAGWGQPQHF	TGTGCCAGCAGCAAAGGTGCAGGGTGGGGTCAGCCCCAGCATTTT
-	TRBV6-5	TRBD2	TRBJ2-1	CASSYSSGGDVEQFF	TGTGCCAGCAGTTACTCGAGCGGGGGGGACGTTGAGCAGTTCTTC
-	TRBV4-3	TRBD2	TRBJ2-1	CASSPGLGGGYEQFF	TGCGCCAGCAGCCCGGGACTAGGGGGGGGATATGAGCAGTTCTTC
-	TRBV2	-	TRBJ2-2	CASSETGGQVTGELFF	TGTGCCAGCAGTGAAACCGGGGGTCAGGTTACCGGGGAGCTGTTTTTT
-	TRBV4-1	-	TRBJ1-3	CASSQSGSRPRFSGNTIYF	TGCGCCAGCAGCCAAAGCGGGAGCAGGCCACGATTCTCTGGAAACACCATATATTTT
-	TRBV6-5	-	TRBJ1-1	CASTSGGTEAFF	TGTGCCAGCACCTCCGGGGGCACTGAAGCTTTCTTT
-	TRBV7-2	TRBD2	TRBJ2-7	CASSLRVRSGGTYEQYF	TGTGCCAGCAGCTTACGGGTGAGGAGCGGGGGAACTTACGAGCAGTACTTC